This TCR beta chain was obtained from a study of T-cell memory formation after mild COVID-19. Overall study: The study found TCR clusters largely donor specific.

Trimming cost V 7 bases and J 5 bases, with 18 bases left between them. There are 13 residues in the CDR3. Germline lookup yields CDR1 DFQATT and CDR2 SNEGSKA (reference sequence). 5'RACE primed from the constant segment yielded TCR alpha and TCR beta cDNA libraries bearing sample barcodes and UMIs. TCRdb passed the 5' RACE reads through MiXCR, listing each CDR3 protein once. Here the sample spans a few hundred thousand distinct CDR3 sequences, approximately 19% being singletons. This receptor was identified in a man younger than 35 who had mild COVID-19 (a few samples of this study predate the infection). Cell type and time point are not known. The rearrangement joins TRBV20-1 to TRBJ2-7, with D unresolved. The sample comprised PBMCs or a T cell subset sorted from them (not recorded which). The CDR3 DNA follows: TGCAGTGTCAAAGGCCCCAGAATGAACGAGCAGTACGTC. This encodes CSVKGPRMNEQYV.